Shown below are 20 T cell receptor beta chains from a single sample sequenced in a study of identifying expanded T cells in peripheral blood. TCRdb's copy holds only in-frame clones and misses some; the assay was immunoSEQ multiplex PCR. The sample has 100,000 or so clones, around nine tenths seen once. Sequencing input: blood. The source of these receptors is a person between 18 and 75 years old in good health.

This clone was seen only a few times. This chain connects TRBV27 to TRBJ1-2; D gene ambiguous. Trimming took 8 bases from V and 4 from J, leaving 8 bases between them. There are 11 residues in the CDR3. Germline CDR1 MNHEY, CDR2 SMNVEV (reference sequence). This CDR3 is CASSDFYGYTF. The CDR3 DNA sequence: TGTGCCAGCTCGGACTTCTATGGCTACACCTTC.

The chain has TRBV27 and TRBJ1-2; 10 positions agree with TRBD1. In germline, CDR1 is MNHEY, CDR2 SMNVEV (reference sequence). CDR3 length: 16 amino acids. V shed 2 bases and J 8 bases; nucleotides not matched to a gene: 11. The CDR3 reads CASSLGVLRDRGGYTF. The CDR3 bases are TGTGCCAGCAGTTTAGGTGTTTTGCGGGACAGGGGAGGCTACACCTTC.

The V call is TRBV9, the J call TRBJ1-2; unclear D gene. In germline, CDR1 is SGDLS, CDR2 YYNGEE. Trimming took 0 bases from V and 4 from J, leaving 4 bases between them. The CDR3 runs to 12 residues. The chain's CDR3 is CASSVDFYGYTF. Here the CDR3 DNA reads TGTGCCAGCAGCGTAGATTTCTATGGCTACACCTTC.

The count of this clone is one. This rearrangement joins TRBV11-2 to TRBJ1-2; D may be TRBD1 (5 bases). V lost 3 bases to trimming and J lost 8 bases, with 13 bases between them. Germline values: CDR1 SGHAT, CDR2 FQNNGV. The CDR3 contains 13 residues. This chain's CDR3 is CASSFGTTSGYTF. CDR3 in DNA: TGTGCCAGCAGCTTCGGGACGACTAGCGGCTACACCTTC.

The rearrangement uses TRBV18 and TRBJ1-4; maybe TRBD1 (6 bases). The CDR3 spans 16 residues. Trimming shortened V by 6 bases and J by 0 bases, and 14 bases separated the two germline ends. Germline-derived CDR1 and CDR2 are KGHSH and LQKENI. CDR3 sequence: CASSLRQVATNEKLFF. DNA of the CDR3: TGTGCCAGCTCTCTCCGACAGGTTGCAACTAATGAAAAACTGTTTTTT.

The V call is TRBV9, the J call TRBJ1-1; D is undetermined. The V gene lost 4 bases and the J gene lost 3 bases, with 10 bases spanning the gap. This CDR3 contains 13 residues. CDR1 is SGDLS and CDR2 is YYNGEE in the germline V gene. CDR3 sequence (DNA): TGTGCCAGCAGCTTAAACTGGGACACTGAAGCTTTCTTT. Translating it yields CASSLNWDTEAFF.

V gene TRBV10-3 combines with J gene TRBJ2-5; D remains unclear. The CDR3 is 12 residues long. V was shortened by 0 bases and J by 4 bases, with 3 bases between the two germline ends. CDR1 and CDR2 from the germline V gene are ENHRY and SYGVKD. CDR3 residues: CAISESGETQYF. CDR3 nucleotides: TGTGCCATCAGTGAGTCGGGAGAGACCCAGTACTTC.

This clone was observed a handful of times. The chain joins TRBV6-6 to TRBJ1-4; D call uncertain. This CDR3 is built from 13 residues. Germline V gene lookup returns CDR1 MNHNY and CDR2 SVGAGI (reference sequence). Trimming removed 2 bases at V and 10 bases at J, with 11 bases between. In DNA form, the CDR3 reads TGTGCCAGCAGTTACGCAGGAGGAGGAAAACTGTTTTTT. Translated: CASSYAGGGKLFF.

The chain links TRBV29-1 to TRBJ1-2; the D gene is possibly TRBD1 (5 bases). Trimming took 5 bases from V and 6 from J, leaving 16 bases between them. The CDR3 has 13 amino acids. The V gene's germline CDR1 is SQVTM and CDR2 ANQGSEA. CDR3 bases: TGCAGCGTTTTCCCCCCGAGGGGCCATGGCTACACCTTC. Protein product: CSVFPPRGHGYTF.

The rearrangement joins TRBV18 to TRBJ2-3; 8 nucleotides agree with TRBD1. The CDR3 loop spans 16 amino acids. J gave up 0 bases and V 3 bases, and 5 bases lay outside the gene matches. Looked up from germline, CDR1 is KGHSH and CDR2 is LQKENI. CDR3 region: CASSPGQAFSTDTQYF. DNA for the CDR3: TGTGCCAGCTCACCGGGACAGGCCTTTAGCACAGATACGCAGTATTTT.

The gene calls are TRBV9 and TRBJ2-5; 7 bases are a match to TRBD1. Germline CDR1 reads SGDLS; CDR2 reads YYNGEE. The CDR3 runs 12 residues. The trim removed 4 bases at V and 7 bases at J, leaving 4 bases unmatched. The CDR3 sequence: CASSQTGTTQYF. The CDR3 region has the DNA TGTGCCAGCAGCCAGACAGGGACGACCCAGTACTTC.

The chain recombines TRBV4-2 with TRBJ2-1; 7 bases line up with TRBD2. The V and J ends lost 2 bases and 7 bases, in that order; junction bases with no gene match: 11. The CDR3 length is 16 residues. In germline, CDR1 is LGHNA, CDR2 YNFKEQ. CDR3 residues: CASSQIPGGRWNEQFF. The CDR3 nucleotides read TGTGCCAGCAGCCAAATTCCGGGGGGTCGGTGGAATGAGCAGTTCTTC.

By frequency in the sample, this clone is medium-sized (0.01 to 0.1%). The chain recombines TRBV7-8 with TRBJ2-2; TRBD1 aligns across 9 bases. Germline assignment: CDR1 SGHVS and CDR2 FQNEAQ. The junction had 8 bases not matched to a gene; V was cut back by 5 bases and J by 7 bases. The CDR3 is made up of 15 amino acids. CDR3 sequence reads: CASSLGTGYHGELFF. As DNA, the CDR3 is TGTGCCAGCAGCCTCGGGACAGGGTATCACGGGGAGCTGTTTTTT.

The chain links TRBV5-5 to TRBJ2-7; D gene unclear. The CDR3 is made up of 13 amino acids. Trimming removed 5 bases from V and 2 bases from J, with 11 bases in between. Germline V gives CDR1 SGHKS, CDR2 YYEKEE (reference sequence). The CDR3 nucleotides read TGTGCCAGCAGAGAATCCAGTGCCTACGAGCAGTACTTC. Translating gives CASRESSAYEQYF. The variable domain in full, completed from reference TRBV5-5 and TRBJ2-7, reads DAGVTQSPTHLIKTRGQQVTLRCSPISGHKSVSWYQQVLGQGPQFIFQYYEKEERGRGNFPDRFSARQFPNYSSELNVNALLLGDSALYLCASRESSAYEQYFGPGTRLTVT.

This clone has only a few counts. This sequence joins TRBV6-4 and TRBJ1-2, with D perhaps matching TRBD1 (5 bases). CDR1 is MRHNA, CDR2 SNTAGT, per germline. The CDR3 totals 15 residues. V lost 6 bases and J 4 bases, leaving 18 bases between the germline ends. The CDR3 loop reads CASRKDNSGLYGYTF. Written as DNA, the CDR3 is TGTGCCAGCAGAAAGGACAACTCGGGGCTCTATGGCTACACCTTC.

This clone was recorded once. The chain joins TRBV27 to TRBJ2-6; a weak D match, TRBD1 (7 bases). The CDR3 loop spans 15 amino acids. Trimming shortened V by 8 bases and J by 2 bases, and 13 bases separated the two germline ends. The V gene's germline CDR1 is MNHEY and CDR2 SMNVEV (reference sequence). Here the CDR3 DNA reads TGTGCCAGCGGGAGGACAGGAACTGGGGCCAACGTCCTGACTTTC. Its translation is CASGRTGTGANVLTF.

The chain uses TRBV2 and TRBJ1-5; weak D call: TRBD1 (6 bases). This CDR3 comprises 16 residues. V was shortened by 4 bases and J by 1 base, with 14 bases between the two germline ends. Per germline, CDR1 SNHLY and CDR2 FYNNEI. This chain's CDR3 is CASSGRFGGSNQPQHF. In DNA form, the CDR3 reads TGTGCCAGCAGTGGGCGGTTTGGGGGCAGCAATCAGCCCCAGCATTTT.

The chain joins TRBV18 to TRBJ2-5; TRBD1 is a possible D gene (5 bases). The CDR3 runs to 15 residues. V lost 8 bases, J lost 1 base, and 17 bases lay in between. CDR1 KGHSH and CDR2 LQKENI come from the germline V gene. CDR3 amino acids: CASQRSGHSQETQYF. The DNA for the CDR3 is TGTGCCAGCCAGCGATCCGGACATAGCCAAGAGACCCAGTACTTC. Full variable domain (remainder filled in from reference TRBV18 and TRBJ2-5): NAGVMQNPRHLVRRRGQEARLRCSPMKGHSHVYWYRQLPEEGLKFMVYLQKENIIDESGMPKERFSAEFPKEGPSILRIQQVVRGDSAAYFCASQRSGHSQETQYFGPGTRLLVL.

This clone occurred a few times. V usage is TRBV6-6 and J usage is TRBJ1-2, with 7 bases aligning to TRBD1. Looked up from germline, CDR1 is MNHNY and CDR2 is SVGAGI (reference sequence). After removal of 5 bases from V and 11 bases from J, the junction contained 14 bases not matched to a gene. This CDR3 has 14 amino acids. This CDR3 is CASSPLFGQVAYTF. CDR3 bases: TGTGCCAGCAGTCCCCTGTTCGGACAGGTTGCATACACCTTC.

The chain employs TRBV4-3 and TRBJ1-5; D is undetermined. With 0 bases removed from V and 2 bases from J, the gap between germline ends came to 8 bases. Germline-derived CDR1 and CDR2 are LGHNA and YSLEER. The CDR3 spans 15 residues. CDR3 in amino acids: CASSQDLFGNQPQHF. The CDR3 DNA follows: TGCGCCAGCAGCCAAGATCTTTTCGGCAATCAGCCCCAGCATTTT.